This passage covers 23 T cell receptor beta chains from one sample sequenced in a study of cytomegalovirus exposure and HLA in healthy donors. The PCR was carried out with 60 Vbeta primers and 13 Jbeta primers. Here immunoSEQ multiplex PCR was the method, and the copy in TCRdb shows in-frame clones only, minus some. Counted here are 200,000 to 250,000 clones, 60% to 80% occurring once; the ten biggest clones make up 1.8%. The sequencing sample was made of PBMCs. The receptors were gathered from a woman aged 25 to 45 in good health and CMV-seronegative.

The J gene is TRBJ2-7, the V gene TRBV7-2; 9 positions agree with TRBD2. The CDR3 sequence is 16 residues long. Germline values: CDR1 SGHTA, CDR2 FQGNSA. V shed 2 bases, J shed 7 bases, and the junction held 12 bases outside the gene matches. This CDR3 reads CASSLRGLAGAGEQYF. CDR3 nucleotide sequence: TGTGCCAGCAGCTTAAGAGGTTTAGCGGGAGCGGGGGAGCAGTACTTC.

This chain joins TRBV5-1 and TRBJ2-3; the D gene is possibly TRBD2 (5 bases). Germline CDR1 and CDR2: SGHRS and YFSETQ. Between the trimmed V and J ends, which lost 3 bases and 0 bases, there was a span of 8 bases. This CDR3 region has 14 residues. CDR3 DNA: TGCGCCAGCAGCTCGGACTGGAGCACAGATACGCAGTATTTT. It encodes CASSSDWSTDTQYF. Combining the CDR3 with reference TRBV5-1 and TRBJ2-3 gives the whole variable domain KAGVTQTPRYLIKTRGQQVTLSCSPISGHRSVSWYQQTPGQGLQFLFEYFSETQRNKGNFPGRFSGRQFSNSRSEMNVSTLELGDSALYLCASSSDWSTDTQYFGPGTRLTVL.

V and J are TRBV7-6 and TRBJ1-3; 12 nucleotides match TRBD1. Germline-derived CDR1 and CDR2 are SGHVS and FNYEAQ. CDR3 length: 18 amino acids. The V gene end was trimmed by 7 bases and the J gene end by 3 bases; junction bases not matched to a gene: 13. CDR3 loop: CASTDLLGQGAGGNTIYF. The DNA of the CDR3 is TGTGCCAGCACCGATCTCCTGGGACAGGGGGCAGGTGGAAACACCATATATTTT.

The rearrangement links TRBV7-8 to TRBJ1-1; D may be TRBD1 (5 bases). The germline V gene encodes CDR1 SGHVS and CDR2 FQNEAQ. This CDR3 spans 17 amino acids. The germline V and J ends were trimmed by 0 bases and 5 bases, with 19 bases remaining between them. The CDR3 loop reads CASSLAATIIRGTEAFF. Written as DNA, the CDR3 is TGTGCCAGCAGCTTAGCTGCCACTATAATAAGGGGTACTGAAGCTTTCTTT.

In DNA form, the CDR3 reads TGCGCCAGCATGGGACTTGGCGAAAAACTGTTTTTT. Translating it yields CASMGLGEKLFF. The genes are TRBV5-1 and TRBJ1-4, with a weak D call TRBD1 (5 bases). The CDR3 runs to 12 residues. Germline loops: CDR1 SGHRS, CDR2 YFSETQ. V was cut by 6 bases and J by 8 bases, with 11 bases left in between.

The J gene is TRBJ1-5, the V gene TRBV30; D perhaps matches TRBD1 (6 bases). Germline assignment: CDR1 GTSNPN and CDR2 SVGIG (reference sequence). V lost 2 bases and J lost 7, with 15 bases in between. The CDR3 has 14 amino acids. Here the CDR3 reads CAWSTGTSGQPQHF. The DNA of the CDR3 is TGTGCCTGGAGTACCGGGACATCTGGACAGCCCCAGCATTTT. The full variable domain, rest sourced from reference TRBV30 and TRBJ1-5, is SQTIHQWPATLVQPVGSPLSLECTVEGTSNPNLYWYRQAAGRGLQLLFYSVGIGQISSEVPQNLSASRPQDRQFILSSKKLLLSDSGFYLCAWSTGTSGQPQHFGDGTRLSIL.

The chain couples TRBV4-2 to TRBJ1-1; no reliable D call. The V end lost 5 bases, the J end lost 7 bases, and 11 bases lay between the germline ends. This CDR3 spans 12 amino acids. Germline V CDR1 and CDR2: LGHNA, YNFKEQ. This CDR3 is CASSATRIEAFF. The DNA for the CDR3 is TGTGCCAGCAGCGCGACTCGGATTGAAGCTTTCTTT.

This clone was counted a few times. The rearrangement joins TRBV6-5 to TRBJ1-1, with D perhaps matching TRBD1 (5 bases). CDR3 length: 14 residues. Germline V gene sequence: CDR1 MNHEY, CDR2 SVGAGI. V lost 6 bases and J lost 3, with 14 bases in between. For the CDR3, the DNA is TGTGCCAGCAGGGCCCCCGGGGGAGACACTGAAGCTTTCTTT. Translation: CASRAPGGDTEAFF.

The chain carries TRBV9 and TRBJ2-3; TRBD2 agrees at 16 bases. V was clipped by 3 bases and J by 6 bases; unmatched bases: 16. CDR3 length: 20 residues. Looked up from germline, CDR1 is SGDLS and CDR2 is YYNGEE. The CDR3 region is CASSDPGTSGGANMGDTQYF. The CDR3 DNA sequence: TGTGCCAGCAGCGACCCCGGGACTAGCGGGGGGGCGAACATGGGGGATACGCAGTATTTT.

Comments on this clone: A junction boundary mismatches the germline segment, possibly from a read error. The chain recombines TRBV30 with TRBJ2-7; TRBD1 might be the D (6 bases). The germline V gene has CDR1 GTSNPN and CDR2 SVGIG (reference sequence). The CDR3 spans 14 residues. The chain's CDR3 is CARSVSEGGYEQYF. CDR3 DNA sequence: TGTGCCCGGAGTGTATCCGAAGGGGGATACGAGCAGTACTTC.

Concerning this clone itself: The sample carries other DNA sequences with the same CDR3. The chain links TRBV5-1 to TRBJ1-1, with D possibly TRBD1 on 6 matching bases. This CDR3 is built from 14 residues. V lost 4 bases, J lost 1 base, and 11 bases lay in between. CDR1 and CDR2 (germline): SGHRS, YFSETQ. CDR3 amino acids: CASSLTTGNTEAFF. The CDR3 DNA follows: TGCGCCAGCAGCCTTACGACAGGGAACACTGAAGCTTTCTTT. The complete variable domain, with remaining parts taken from reference TRBV5-1 and TRBJ1-1, reads KAGVTQTPRYLIKTRGQQVTLSCSPISGHRSVSWYQQTPGQGLQFLFEYFSETQRNKGNFPGRFSGRQFSNSRSEMNVSTLELGDSALYLCASSLTTGNTEAFFGQGTRLTVV.

The chain is built from TRBV5-1 and TRBJ2-5, with 12 bases fitting TRBD2. Unmatched junction bases numbered 7, after V lost 0 bases and J lost 4 bases. The germline gives CDR1 SGHRS, CDR2 YFSETQ. The CDR3 loop spans 17 amino acids. The CDR3 DNA reads TGCGCCAGCAGCTTGGACCCACTAGCGGGAGGCCGAGAGACCCAGTACTTC. It encodes CASSLDPLAGGRETQYF.

The CDR3: CASSFRLGVYEQYF. The CDR3 nucleotides read TGCGCCAGCAGCTTCCGGTTAGGGGTGTACGAGCAGTACTTC. The rearrangement links TRBV5-1 to TRBJ2-7; a weak D match, TRBD1 (5 bases). Germline CDR1 and CDR2: SGHRS and YFSETQ. V lost 2 bases and J 4 bases, leaving 13 bases between the germline ends. The CDR3 runs 14 residues.

This clone was seen only a few times. One end of the junction varies from germline; a read error may be responsible. This chain uses TRBV4-1 with TRBJ2-7, with D maybe TRBD1 (6 bases). The CDR3 has 16 residues. Germline CDR1 MGHRA, CDR2 YSYEKL. The CDR3 loop reads CASSQTSPRGAYAQYF. Written as DNA, the CDR3 is TGCGCCAGCAGCCAAACATCCCCCAGGGGCGCGTACGCGCAGTACTTC.

The V gene is TRBV6-5, the J gene TRBJ1-1; perhaps TRBD1 as D (6 bases). Trimming took 7 bases from V and 5 from J, leaving 17 bases between them. Germline CDR1 reads MNHEY; CDR2 reads SVGAGI. This CDR3 has 14 residues. DNA of the CDR3: TGTGCCAGCACCCCTGGGGGCACCCGGACTGAAGCTTTCTTT. Its protein is CASTPGGTRTEAFF.

The chain joins TRBV12-5 to TRBJ1-5; tentative D call: TRBD1 (6 bases). V was cut by 5 bases and J by 3 bases, with 14 bases left in between. Germline loops: CDR1 LGHNT, CDR2 FRNRAP. The CDR3 spans 15 residues. DNA for the CDR3: TGTGCTAGTGGTCGCGGACAGCAACCCAATCAGCCCCAGCATTTT. Translated, it gives CASGRGQQPNQPQHF.

The chain couples TRBV29-1 to TRBJ2-1, with TRBD2 identical over 13 bases. J gave up 9 bases and V 2 bases, and 10 bases lay outside the gene matches. The CDR3 spans 16 residues. Germline V gene data show CDR1 as SQVTM and CDR2 as ANQGSEA. CDR3 nucleotide sequence: TGCAGCGTTGAAAGCGGGGGGACTAGCGGGACCATTGAGCAGTTCTTC. It translates to CSVESGGTSGTIEQFF.

The chain has TRBV13 and TRBJ1-1; TRBD1 matches 9 bases. This CDR3 has 15 residues. J lost 3 bases, V lost 4 bases, and 6 bases had no gene match. The germline CDR1 and CDR2 sequences are PRHDT and FYEKMQ (reference sequence). This CDR3 reads CASSSRQGEHTEAFF. The CDR3 bases are TGTGCCAGCAGCTCACGACAGGGGGAGCACACTGAAGCTTTCTTT.

This chain connects TRBV30 to TRBJ2-6; 7 positions match TRBD2. Germline V CDR1 and CDR2: GTSNPN, SVGIG (reference sequence). The CDR3 has 18 residues. V lost 3 bases and J lost 0; bases outside the gene matches: 11. The CDR3 DNA follows: TGTGCCTGGAGCTTTGGGGGGGGAAACCCCTCTGGGGCCAACGTCCTGACTTTC. Its protein product is CAWSFGGGNPSGANVLTF.

The V gene is TRBV5-1, the J gene TRBJ2-1, with unresolved D. CDR1 SGHRS and CDR2 YFSETQ come from the germline V gene. Trimming cost V 1 base and J 7 bases, with 6 bases left between them. The CDR3 has 12 amino acids. The CDR3 region is CASSLLENEQFF. CDR3 DNA sequence: TGCGCCAGCAGCTTGTTGGAGAATGAGCAGTTCTTC.

The V and J genes are TRBV5-5 and TRBJ1-4; 7 positions match TRBD1. After removal of 6 bases from V and 10 bases from J, the junction contained 21 bases not matched to a gene. CDR1 is SGHKS, CDR2 YYEKEE, per germline (reference sequence). The CDR3 consists of 17 residues. CDR3 sequence reads: CASTNTEATRQGGKLFF. Written as DNA, the CDR3 is TGTGCCAGCACCAATACGGAAGCGACGCGACAGGGAGGAAAACTGTTTTTT. The whole variable domain, filled in from reference TRBV5-5 and TRBJ1-4, reads DAGVTQSPTHLIKTRGQQVTLRCSPISGHKSVSWYQQVLGQGPQFIFQYYEKEERGRGNFPDRFSARQFPNYSSELNVNALLLGDSALYLCASTNTEATRQGGKLFFGSGTQLSVL.

This clone was recorded once. This chain links TRBV5-4 with TRBJ2-5; the match to TRBD2 covers 8 bases. The germline CDR1 and CDR2 sequences are SGHNT and YYREEE (reference sequence). The CDR3 spans 15 residues. The V gene end was trimmed by 4 bases and the J gene end by 7 bases; junction bases not matched to a gene: 12. The CDR3 loop reads CASSPGGESRGTQYF. Here the CDR3 DNA reads TGTGCCAGCAGCCCGGGGGGGGAGTCCAGGGGGACCCAGTACTTC.

This rearrangement joins TRBV5-1 to TRBJ2-1, with 9 bases matching TRBD1. J gave up 6 bases and V 1 base, and 11 bases lay outside the gene matches. Germline CDR1 SGHRS, CDR2 YFSETQ. The CDR3 has 17 residues. This chain's CDR3 is CASSLRSMGQGRNEQFF. CDR3 coding DNA: TGCGCCAGCAGCTTGCGGTCGATGGGACAGGGCCGCAATGAGCAGTTCTTC.